Listed here is a single T cell receptor (beta chain). This sample was taken from a study of T cell changes during pregnancy in multiple sclerosis. The length of the CDR3 is 17 residues. V dropped 2 bases and J dropped 6; count of bases not matched to a gene: 7. CDR1 and CDR2 from the germline V gene are SEHNR and FQNEAQ (reference sequence). The protocol was immunoSEQ multiplex PCR, while the TCRdb copy is restricted to in-frame clones and leaves out a portion. The repertoire holds approximately 100,000 clones, with about 94% as singletons. The sequence was collected from a female donor with multiple sclerosis, enrolled in a pregnancy study. This chain links TRBV7-9 with TRBJ2-1, with 13 nucleotides matching TRBD2. The sample consisted of peripheral blood, taken in the third trimester of pregnancy. The CDR3 DNA follows: TGTGCCAGCAGCTTAAGGACGACTAGCGGGAGGCCCAATGAGCAGTTCTTC. Translating it yields CASSLRTTSGRPNEQFF.